Each of the 10 T cell receptor beta chains below was sequenced from the same sample in a study of shared clonotypes between healthy human individuals. The assay was immunoSEQ multiplex PCR, and TCRdb's table has in-frame clones only and misses some. The sample consists of 1.5 million to 1.9 million clones, 98% of them appearing once. Sequenced input: naive CD4+ T cells sorted from blood. Subset specified: CD45RA+ positively selected. Receptor source: a man younger than 40 in good health.

Concerning this clone itself: Germline is not matched at one junction end, which may reflect a read error. V gene TRBV27 combines with J gene TRBJ1-2, with a weak D call TRBD1 (6 bases). Germline V gene data show CDR1 as MNHEY and CDR2 as SMNVEV (reference sequence). The CDR3 sequence is 15 residues long. The DNA for the CDR3 is TGTGCCAGCAGTCTATCCCCTCAGGGGCACTATGGCTACACCTTC. It encodes CASSLSPQGHYGYTF.

The chain couples TRBV10-1 to TRBJ1-4; 9 nucleotides align to TRBD1. V lost 4 bases, J lost 3 bases, and 6 bases stayed unmatched. From germline, CDR1 is WNHNN and CDR2 SYGVQD (reference sequence). The CDR3 totals 16 residues. DNA for the CDR3: TGCGCCAGCAGTGTAGGACAGGGGACTGCTAATGAAAAACTGTTTTTT. It translates to CASSVGQGTANEKLFF.

V usage is TRBV5-4 and J usage is TRBJ2-2; 9 positions match TRBD2. Germline CDR1 SGHNT, CDR2 YYREEE (reference sequence). The J segment lost 2 bases and the V segment lost 1 base, leaving 3 bases of the junction unmatched. CDR3 length: 16 amino acids. CDR3 DNA: TGTGCCAGCAGCTTGCCACTAGCGGGCAACACCGGGGAGCTGTTTTTT. Amino acid sequence: CASSLPLAGNTGELFF. Drawing the rest from reference TRBV5-4 and TRBJ2-2, the complete variable domain is ETGVTQSPTHLIKTRGQQVTLRCSSQSGHNTVSWYQQALGQGPQFIFQYYREEENGRGNFPPRFSGLQFPNYSSELNVNALELDDSALYLCASSLPLAGNTGELFFGEGSRLTVL.

This chain joins TRBV7-9 and TRBJ1-1, with 7 bases aligning to TRBD1. The V gene end was trimmed by 5 bases and the J gene end by 5 bases; junction bases not matched to a gene: 8. The CDR3 is 14 amino acids. Germline V gene sequence: CDR1 SEHNR, CDR2 FQNEAQ (reference sequence). The CDR3 nucleotides read TGTGCCAGCAGCCAGAGACAGGGAGGGACTGAAGCTTTCTTT. Amino acid sequence: CASSQRQGGTEAFF.

The chain joins TRBV7-8 to TRBJ1-1; maybe TRBD1 (5 bases). Per germline, CDR1 SGHVS and CDR2 FQNEAQ. There are 12 residues in the CDR3. Deletions cut 5 bases from V and 8 bases from J, with 12 bases between. The CDR3 spells CASSTRTTEAFF. The CDR3, as DNA: TGTGCCAGCAGCACCAGGACAACCGAAGCTTTCTTT.

CDR3 protein: CASSVDGRLAEYNEQFF. In DNA form, the CDR3 reads TGTGCCAGCAGCGTAGACGGGAGACTAGCGGAGTACAATGAGCAGTTCTTC. The chain employs TRBV9 and TRBJ2-1, with 9 bases fitting TRBD2. This CDR3 has 17 residues. Losses at the gene ends were 0 bases for V and 4 bases for J; bases not matched to a gene: 8. Germline CDR1 is SGDLS and CDR2 is YYNGEE.

The rearrangement uses TRBV7-9 and TRBJ1-1; maybe TRBD1 (5 bases). The CDR3 has 10 amino acids. Trimming shortened V by 5 bases and J by 13 bases, and 11 bases separated the two germline ends. Germline values: CDR1 SEHNR, CDR2 FQNEAQ (reference sequence). This chain's CDR3 is CASSEPGGFF. The CDR3 nucleotides are TGTGCCAGCAGCGAGCCCGGGGGTTTCTTT.

About this clone itself: This sample includes further DNA sequences coding for the same CDR3. The J gene is TRBJ1-1, the V gene TRBV5-1; no clear D gene. In germline, CDR1 is SGHRS, CDR2 YFSETQ. The CDR3 covers 14 residues. V gave up 2 bases and J gave up 1 base, with 9 bases separating them. The CDR3 here is CASSLDRPNTEAFF. CDR3 sequence (DNA): TGCGCCAGCAGCTTAGACCGGCCGAACACTGAAGCTTTCTTT.

The V and J genes are TRBV10-3 and TRBJ2-3; D is unresolved. Germline values: CDR1 ENHRY, CDR2 SYGVKD. The germline V and J ends were trimmed by 9 bases and 7 bases, with 17 bases remaining between them. The CDR3 length is 13 residues. CDR3 protein: CAILSVGKNTQYF. The CDR3 DNA follows: TGTGCCATTCTCTCCGTGGGAAAAAATACGCAGTATTTT.

The genes are TRBV11-2 and TRBJ2-7; TRBD2 matches at 8 bases. The length of the CDR3 is 17 residues. The trim removed 4 bases at V and 1 base at J, leaving 12 bases unmatched. The germline V gene has CDR1 SGHAT and CDR2 FQNNGV. The CDR3 DNA is TGTGCCAGCAGCTCACCGGCAAGCGGGAGCGGGTCCTACGAGCAGTACTTC. It is translated as CASSSPASGSGSYEQYF.